The T cell receptor beta chain under discussion was sequenced for a study of blood T cells in healthy people across ages. Findings and caveats of the study: Researchers report that TCR beta diversity correlated strongly with naive T cell percentage.

The V end was cut by 3 bases, the J end by 1 base, with 6 bases between. The CDR3 totals 14 residues. Germline CDR1 MDHEN, CDR2 SYDVKM. For the second PCR, which ran for 7 to 11 cycles, a sample-barcoded 5' primer and a J-beta primer mix were used. TCRdb recomputed calls from the 5' RACE reads with MiXCR, one row per CDR3 protein. The sample includes 250,000 to 300,000 distinct CDR3 sequences, roughly 26% of them seen just once. Healthy Caucasian individuals from Russia aged about 6 to 100 were enrolled as donors. This clonotype was seen a few times. The antigen remains undetermined. J is TRBJ2-2 and V is TRBV28; D gene ambiguous. The TCR comes from a woman in her seventies in good health. The sequencing sample was made of blood. The CDR3 region is CASSLPGNTGELFF. The CDR3 coding sequence is TGTGCCAGCAGTTTGCCTGGGAACACCGGGGAGCTGTTTTTT.